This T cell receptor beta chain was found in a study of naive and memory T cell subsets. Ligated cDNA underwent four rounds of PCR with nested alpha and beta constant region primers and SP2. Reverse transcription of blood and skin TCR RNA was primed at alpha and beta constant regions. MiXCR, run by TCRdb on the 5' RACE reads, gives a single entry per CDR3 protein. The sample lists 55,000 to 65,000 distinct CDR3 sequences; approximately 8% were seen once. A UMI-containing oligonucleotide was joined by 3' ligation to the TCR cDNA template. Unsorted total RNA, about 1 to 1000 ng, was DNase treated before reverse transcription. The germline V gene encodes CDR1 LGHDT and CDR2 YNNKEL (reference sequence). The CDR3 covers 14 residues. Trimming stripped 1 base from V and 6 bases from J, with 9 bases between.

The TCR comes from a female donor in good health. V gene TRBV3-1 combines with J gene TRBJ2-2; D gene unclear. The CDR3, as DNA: TGTGCCAGCAGCCAAGTTGCAGGCCCCGGGGAGCTGTTTTTT. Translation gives CASSQVAGPGELFF. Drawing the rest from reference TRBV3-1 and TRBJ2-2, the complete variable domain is DTAVSQTPKYLVTQMGNDKSIKCEQNLGHDTMYWYKQDSKKFLKIMFSYNNKELIINETVPNRFSPKSPDKAHLNLHINSLELGDSAVYFCASSQVAGPGELFFGEGSRLTVL.